Below, 18 T cell receptor beta chains from the same sample are listed, as sequenced in a study of shared clonotypes between healthy human individuals. This table comes from immunoSEQ multiplex PCR, and its TCRdb copy is limited to in-frame clones, with some not included. The profile shows about 2.2 million clones, roughly 93% of them singletons. Terminally differentiated effector memory CD45RA+ cells were excluded from the naive CD8 cells, which were CD45RO-negative and positively selected for CCR7. Source material: naive CD8+ T cells from PBMCs. These receptors all come from a man aged 18 to 29 in good health. Some clones in this sample may be carry-over from other donors' samples.

This chain uses TRBV30 with TRBJ1-1, with D unclear. The germline V gene has CDR1 GTSNPN and CDR2 SVGIG (reference sequence). The CDR3 runs 12 residues. Between the trimmed V and J ends, which lost 3 bases and 9 bases, there was a span of 14 bases. As DNA, the CDR3 is TGTGCCTGGAGCGGCCTAGAGGCAAAAGCTTTCTTT. Its protein is CAWSGLEAKAFF.

V usage is TRBV27 and J usage is TRBJ2-1; D uncertain. V lost 7 bases and J lost 6, with 10 bases in between. Germline lookup yields CDR1 MNHEY and CDR2 SMNVEV (reference sequence). This CDR3 region has 12 residues. CDR3 nucleotides: TGTGCCAGCAAATCCGCGCCCAATGAGCAGTTCTTC. This gives the protein CASKSAPNEQFF.

V and J are TRBV7-9 and TRBJ1-1; no reliable D call. There are 12 residues in the CDR3. V was shortened by 5 bases and J by 13 bases, with 17 bases between the two germline ends. CDR1 is SEHNR, CDR2 FQNEAQ, per germline (reference sequence). The CDR3 loop reads CASSRSGDSCFF. The DNA for the CDR3 is TGTGCCAGCAGCCGAAGTGGGGATTCGTGTTTCTTT.

The gene calls are TRBV15 and TRBJ2-3; no clear D. Germline CDR1 reads LNHNV; CDR2 reads YYDKDF (reference sequence). This CDR3 contains 19 residues. Trimming pared 0 bases from V and 4 bases from J, leaving 23 bases between. The CDR3 reads CATSRDESIKFFRADTQYF. The CDR3 bases are TGTGCCACCAGCAGAGACGAGAGTATAAAGTTCTTTCGGGCAGATACGCAGTATTTT.

This chain connects TRBV10-2 to TRBJ2-4; perhaps TRBD2 as D (5 bases). CDR1 and CDR2 from the germline V gene are WSHSY and SAAADI. Between the trimmed V and J ends, which lost 6 bases and 6 bases, there was a span of 18 bases. The CDR3 consists of 15 residues. This CDR3 is CASRRGRGSINIQYF. Here the CDR3 DNA reads TGCGCCAGCAGGAGAGGGAGAGGCTCGATAAACATTCAGTACTTC.

The V gene is TRBV7-8, the J gene TRBJ2-1; no reliable D call. In germline, CDR1 is SGHVS, CDR2 FQNEAQ. V dropped 1 base and J dropped 7 bases, with 17 bases sitting between them. This CDR3 contains 16 residues. The DNA for the CDR3 is TGTGCCAGCAGCTTAGGGACCTTCATTATCCGTAATGAGCAGTTCTTC. Its protein product is CASSLGTFIIRNEQFF. Full variable domain (outside the CDR3, taken from reference TRBV7-8 and TRBJ2-1): GAGVSQSPRYKVAKRGQDVALRCDPISGHVSLFWYQQALGQGPEFLTYFQNEAQLDKSGLPSDRFFAERPEGSVSTLKIQRTQQEDSAVYLCASSLGTFIIRNEQFFGPGTRLTVL.

In nucleotides, the CDR3 is TGTGCCAGCAGCGTAGGGTCGGGTTTCGACGAGCAGTACTTC. Its protein product is CASSVGSGFDEQYF. The chain couples TRBV9 to TRBJ2-7, with D unclear. Between the trimmed V and J ends, which lost 0 bases and 5 bases, there was a span of 12 bases. The CDR3 is 14 amino acids. Germline V CDR1 and CDR2: SGDLS, YYNGEE.

This clone was seen only once. The rearrangement joins TRBV28 to TRBJ1-1, with 12 positions matching TRBD1. The CDR3 is made up of 14 amino acids. Trimming cost V 6 bases and J 7 bases; bases outside gene matches: 6. In germline, CDR1 is MDHEN, CDR2 SYDVKM. CDR3 amino acids: CASSGTGGPIEAFF. Here the CDR3 DNA reads TGTGCCAGCAGCGGGACAGGGGGCCCAATTGAAGCTTTCTTT.

About this clone itself: Additional DNA sequences in this sample encode the identical CDR3. The chain uses TRBV7-9 and TRBJ2-1; TRBD2 matches 8 bases. This CDR3 comprises 15 residues. V shed 1 base and J 6 bases; nucleotides not matched to a gene: 5. CDR1 is SEHNR and CDR2 is FQNEAQ in the germline V gene (reference sequence). DNA of the CDR3: TGTGCCAGCAGCTTAGGGGGACTAGGGAGCAATGAGCAGTTCTTC. Amino acids: CASSLGGLGSNEQFF. The full variable domain, its missing parts supplied by reference TRBV7-9 and TRBJ2-1, is DTGVSQNPRHKITKRGQNVTFRCDPISEHNRLYWYRQTLGQGPEFLTYFQNEAQLEKSRLLSDRFSAERPKGSFSTLEIQRTEQGDSAMYLCASSLGGLGSNEQFFGPGTRLTVL.

The chain employs TRBV9 and TRBJ2-1; no clear D gene. The length of the CDR3 is 16 residues. V lost 4 bases to trimming and J lost 2 bases, with 16 bases between them. Germline V gene lookup returns CDR1 SGDLS and CDR2 YYNGEE. As DNA, the CDR3 is TGTGCCAGCAGCCCAAAGGGCCGGAGTACCTACAATGAGCAGTTCTTC. Its protein is CASSPKGRSTYNEQFF. Full variable domain (missing parts from reference TRBV9 and TRBJ2-1): DSGVTQTPKHLITATGQRVTLRCSPRSGDLSVYWYQQSLDQGLQFLIQYYNGEERAKGNILERFSAQQFPDLHSELNLSSLELGDSALYFCASSPKGRSTYNEQFFGPGTRLTVL.

The rearrangement links TRBV7-8 to TRBJ2-5; maybe TRBD1 (6 bases). This CDR3 comprises 14 residues. V gave up 5 bases and J gave up 5 bases, with 15 bases separating them. Germline-derived CDR1 and CDR2 are SGHVS and FQNEAQ. CDR3 protein: CASSATTGLETQYF. In DNA form, the CDR3 reads TGTGCCAGCAGCGCCACGACAGGTTTGGAGACCCAGTACTTC.

This clone is a singleton in its sample. The chain uses TRBV2 and TRBJ2-1; no firm D call. The CDR3 length is 11 residues. CDR1 SNHLY and CDR2 FYNNEI come from the germline V gene. V was cut by 8 bases and J by 3 bases, with 5 bases left in between. The CDR3 nucleotides read TGTGCCAGCCTTGGCTACAATGAGCAGTTCTTC. This sequence encodes CASLGYNEQFF.

This rearrangement joins TRBV28 to TRBJ1-4, with a tentative D call TRBD1 (5 bases). Germline V gene sequence: CDR1 MDHEN, CDR2 SYDVKM. The V gene lost 3 bases and the J gene lost 8 bases, with 25 bases spanning the gap. The CDR3 is made up of 18 amino acids. CDR3 region: CASSFKRQREHLEEKLFF. The CDR3 coding sequence is TGTGCCAGCAGTTTTAAGAGACAGAGGGAACATCTAGAAGAAAAACTGTTTTTT.

The table lists this clone with a count of one. CDR3 residues: CSVGLAGDSGGNIQYF. The CDR3, as DNA: TGCAGCGTCGGACTAGCGGGAGATTCGGGGGGAAACATTCAGTACTTC. The J gene is TRBJ2-4, the V gene TRBV29-1; 13 nucleotides align to TRBD2. Trimming removed 6 bases from V and 6 bases from J; junction bases left unmatched: 11. Germline CDR1 reads SQVTM; CDR2 reads ANQGSEA. This CDR3 region has 16 residues.

This rearrangement joins TRBV11-2 to TRBJ2-1, with a possible D match to TRBD2 (5 bases). V lost 5 bases, J lost 4 bases, and 12 bases lay in between. This CDR3 spans 14 amino acids. CDR1 and CDR2 (germline): SGHAT, FQNNGV. The CDR3 here is CASSPAGFYNEQFF. CDR3 bases: TGTGCCAGCAGCCCCGCGGGTTTTTACAATGAGCAGTTCTTC.

V and J are TRBV28 and TRBJ2-5, with 11 bases fitting TRBD2. The V and J ends lost 1 base and 1 base, in that order; junction bases with no gene match: 8. CDR1 is MDHEN and CDR2 is SYDVKM in the germline V gene. This CDR3 is built from 18 residues. The CDR3 here is CASSLSFWGLAAQETQYF. The CDR3, as DNA: TGTGCCAGCAGTTTATCCTTTTGGGGACTAGCGGCCCAAGAGACCCAGTACTTC.

This chain joins TRBV15 and TRBJ2-3; 8 bases fit TRBD1. Germline CDR1 is LNHNV and CDR2 is YYDKDF (reference sequence). The CDR3 consists of 16 residues. V dropped 5 bases and J dropped 4; count of bases not matched to a gene: 11. The CDR3 spells CATSGSMTGDADTQYF. The DNA for the CDR3 is TGTGCCACCAGCGGAAGTATGACAGGGGACGCAGATACGCAGTATTTT.

The chain is built from TRBV18 and TRBJ2-5; perhaps TRBD1 as D (6 bases). V was shortened by 4 bases and J by 2 bases, with 11 bases between the two germline ends. Germline V lookup: CDR1 KGHSH, CDR2 LQKENI. The CDR3 is 14 residues long. The CDR3 sequence is CASSRRDKQETQYF. The CDR3 nucleotides are TGTGCCAGCTCACGACGGGACAAACAAGAGACCCAGTACTTC.